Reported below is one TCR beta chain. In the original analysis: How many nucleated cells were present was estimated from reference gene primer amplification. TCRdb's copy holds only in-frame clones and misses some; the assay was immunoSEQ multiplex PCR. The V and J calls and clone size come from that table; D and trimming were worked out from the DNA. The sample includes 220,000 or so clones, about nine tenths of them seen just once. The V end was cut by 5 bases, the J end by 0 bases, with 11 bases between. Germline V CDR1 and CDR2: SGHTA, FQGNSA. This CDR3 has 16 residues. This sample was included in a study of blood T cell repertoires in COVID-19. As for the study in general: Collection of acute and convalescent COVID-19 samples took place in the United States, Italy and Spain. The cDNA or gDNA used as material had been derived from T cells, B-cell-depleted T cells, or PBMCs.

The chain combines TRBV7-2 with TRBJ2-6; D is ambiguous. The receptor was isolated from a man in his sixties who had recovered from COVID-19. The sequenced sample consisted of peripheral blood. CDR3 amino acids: CASSPRSSSGANVLTF. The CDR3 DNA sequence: TGTGCCAGCAGCCCCCGTTCGAGCTCTGGGGCCAACGTCCTGACTTTC.